Presented here are 9 T cell receptor beta chains from one specimen sequenced in a study of blood T cell repertoires in COVID-19. Clones were sequenced by immunoSEQ multiplex PCR, and TCRdb holds only the in-frame ones, with some missing. The sample lists hundreds of thousands of clones, 70% to 90% seen once, with about 1.5% in the top ten. Sample: peripheral blood. Receptors were obtained from a woman aged 25-40 years with active or convalescent COVID-19.

This clone was seen only once. V and J are TRBV12-3 or TRBV12-4 and TRBJ1-2; D is unclear. V lost 2 bases and J lost 8, with 12 bases in between. CDR3 length: 13 amino acids. This CDR3 reads CASSLPKGGGYTF. The DNA for the CDR3 is TGTGCCAGCAGTTTACCGAAAGGAGGAGGCTACACCTTC.

This rearrangement joins TRBV7-8 to TRBJ2-1, with 8 bases identical to TRBD2. The CDR3 is 14 residues long. The V gene end was trimmed by 5 bases and the J gene end by 4 bases; junction bases not matched to a gene: 4. Germline V CDR1 and CDR2: SGHVS, FQNEAQ. CDR3 DNA sequence: TGTGCCAGCAGCGCGGGGGGACCATACAATGAGCAGTTCTTC. It specifies CASSAGGPYNEQFF.

CDR3 DNA sequence: TGCAGTGCTAGGGAGGATGACGGGAACACCTTC. It yields the protein CSAREDDGNTF. This sequence joins TRBV20-1 and TRBJ1-2; D unresolved. This CDR3 region has 11 residues. Germline V gene lookup returns CDR1 DFQATT and CDR2 SNEGSKA (reference sequence). Trimming pared 3 bases from V and 12 bases from J, leaving 14 bases between.

This chain connects TRBV28 to TRBJ1-1, with D unresolved. Germline values: CDR1 MDHEN, CDR2 SYDVKM. The CDR3 is made up of 14 amino acids. V dropped 3 bases and J dropped 5 bases, with 13 bases sitting between them. The CDR3 loop is CASSFGERRTEAFF. The CDR3 nucleotides read TGTGCCAGCAGTTTCGGGGAAAGAAGGACTGAAGCTTTCTTT. The variable domain in full, with the rest retrieved from reference TRBV28 and TRBJ1-1, is DVKVTQSSRYLVKRTGEKVFLECVQDMDHENMFWYRQDPGLGLRLIYFSYDVKMKEKGDIPEGYSVSREKKERFSLILESASTNQTSMYLCASSFGERRTEAFFGQGTRLTVV.

This clone was seen once. J is TRBJ2-7 and V is TRBV28; D is unclear. Trimming left V 1 base short and J 7 bases short, with 8 bases between. CDR1 is MDHEN, CDR2 SYDVKM, per germline. This CDR3 has 12 residues. This chain's CDR3 is CASSLYNGEQYF. The CDR3 region has the DNA TGTGCCAGCAGTTTATATAACGGGGAGCAGTACTTC.

V gene TRBV5-1 combines with J gene TRBJ1-1; TRBD1 might be the D (6 bases). Germline V CDR1 and CDR2: SGHRS, YFSETQ. This CDR3 comprises 17 residues. The V end was cut by 4 bases, the J end by 1 base, with 20 bases between. The CDR3 spells CASSPATTGEANTEAFF. DNA for the CDR3: TGCGCCAGCAGCCCTGCAACGACAGGCGAGGCGAACACTGAAGCTTTCTTT.

V and J are TRBV6-5 and TRBJ1-3; D is perhaps TRBD1 (6 bases). The V and J ends lost 11 bases and 3 bases respectively, with 14 bases between them. From germline, CDR1 is MNHEY and CDR2 SVGAGI. This CDR3 is built from 13 residues. CDR3 sequence (DNA): TGTGCCGCATACAGGGATCGTGGAAACACCATATATTTT. This encodes CAAYRDRGNTIYF.

This clone was detected only a few times. The rearrangement joins TRBV15 to TRBJ2-7; 9 bases are a match to TRBD1. After removal of 4 bases from V and 4 bases from J, the junction contained 8 bases not matched to a gene. The germline V gene encodes CDR1 LNHNV and CDR2 YYDKDF (reference sequence). CDR3 length equals 15 residues. DNA of the CDR3: TGTGCCACCAGCAACCTGGACAGGGGAACATACGAGCAGTACTTC. Translated, it gives CATSNLDRGTYEQYF.

The J gene is TRBJ1-2, the V gene TRBV2; D is possibly TRBD1 (6 bases). V was cut by 7 bases and J by 2 bases, with 11 bases left in between. Germline V lookup: CDR1 SNHLY, CDR2 FYNNEI. This CDR3 region has 13 residues. The CDR3 loop is CASNTQGNYGYTF. CDR3 coding DNA: TGTGCCAGCAATACACAGGGCAACTATGGCTACACCTTC.